Below, 25 T cell receptor beta chains from the same sample are listed, as sequenced in a study of T cells in Graves' hyperthyroidism and ophthalmopathy. RNA transcripts served as the template for amplifying TCR beta CDR3 regions. The HTBI primer set drove a first-round RT-PCR of the TCR CDR3. TCRdb reprocessed the multiplex PCR reads with MiXCR, giving one entry per CDR3 protein. The sample gives approximately 320,000 distinct CDR3 sequences, roughly 17% of which show up once; approximately 35% is in the top ten. Material for sequencing was blood. All receptors come from a man aged 25-40 years with Graves' hyperthyroidism.

A word on this clonotype: This may come from a read error, since a much larger clone is one base off. This rearrangement joins TRBV30 to TRBJ2-7, with D perhaps matching TRBD1 (5 bases). This CDR3 contains 14 residues. Per the germline V gene, CDR1 is GTSNPN and CDR2 is SVGIG (reference sequence). The CDR3 region is CASSLGRNHYEPYF. The DNA for the CDR3 is TGTGCCTCATCCCTGGGGCGGAACCACTACGAGCCGTACTTC.

The V gene is TRBV9, the J gene TRBJ2-5, with unresolved D. The germline V and J ends were trimmed by 4 bases and 7 bases, with 17 bases remaining between them. This CDR3 has 14 residues. CDR1 and CDR2 from the germline V gene are SGDLS and YYNGEE. Here the CDR3 reads CASSPSTGEGTQYF. As DNA, the CDR3 is TGTGCCAGCAGCCCCTCGACCGGAGAAGGGACCCAGTACTTC.

A note on this clonotype: A single base separates this from a much larger clone, so it may be a read error. This chain joins TRBV5-1 and TRBJ2-3; unclear D gene. Looked up from germline, CDR1 is SGHRS and CDR2 is YFSETQ. The CDR3 totals 14 residues. This chain's CDR3 is CAGSLSVLSDTQYF. The CDR3 DNA follows: TGCGCCGGCAGCTTGAGTGTATTATCAGATACGCAGTATTTT.

V usage is TRBV20-1 and J usage is TRBJ1-6; D gene unclear. Germline CDR1 DFQATT, CDR2 SNEGSKA (reference sequence). The germline V and J ends were trimmed by 3 bases and 11 bases, with 14 bases remaining between them. This CDR3 has 13 amino acids. The CDR3, as DNA: TGCAGTGCTAGCCAGGACGGGAATCCACCCCTCCACTTT. Translating gives CSASQDGNPPLHF.

Of note for this clonotype: At one end the junction does not follow the germline gene, possibly because of a read error. The gene calls are TRBV28 and TRBJ1-6; 7 nucleotides match TRBD1. The length of the CDR3 is 15 residues. Germline assignment: CDR1 MDHEN and CDR2 SYDVKM. CDR3: CASSQGEAYDSPLHF. The CDR3 DNA follows: TGTGCCAGCAGTCAGGGGGAGGCCTATGATTCACCCCTCCACTTT. The full variable domain, rest sourced from reference TRBV28 and TRBJ1-6, is DVKVTQSSRYLVKRTGEKVFLECVQDMDHENMFWYRQDPGLGLRLIYFSYDVKMKEKGDIPEGYSVSREKKERFSLILESASTNQTSMYLCASSQGEAYDSPLHFGNGTRLTVT.

There are a few counts of this clonotype. The CDR3 DNA sequence: TGTGCCAGCAGTTACCCAAATAGCGGGAGAGGGGACACCGGGGAGCTGTTTTTT. Its protein is CASSYPNSGRGDTGELFF. The chain joins TRBV6-9 to TRBJ2-2, with TRBD2 matching over 9 bases. V gave up 3 bases and J gave up 3 bases; unmatched junction bases: 11. This CDR3 comprises 18 residues. Germline CDR1 and CDR2: MNHGY and SVAAGI.

This clonotype was recorded at least ten times. The chain has TRBV2 and TRBJ2-5, with TRBD1 identical over 7 bases. This CDR3 region has 12 residues. With 6 bases clipped from V and 2 bases from J, the junction kept 0 bases outside the gene matches. Germline-derived CDR1 and CDR2 are SNHLY and FYNNEI. CDR3 sequence (DNA): TGTGCCAGCAGGGGACAGCAAGAGACCCAGTACTTC. Translation gives CASRGQQETQYF.

The chain uses TRBV7-3 and TRBJ1-2; D ambiguous. Trimming took off 5 bases at V and 4 bases at J, with 17 bases between the two ends. This CDR3 has 15 amino acids. CDR1 SGHTA and CDR2 FQGTGA come from the germline V gene. CDR3 residues: CASSPPAVGSYGYTF. Written as DNA, the CDR3 is TGTGCCAGCAGCCCCCCAGCCGTCGGCAGCTATGGCTACACCTTC.

This clonotype was counted a few times. The chain joins TRBV7-3 to TRBJ2-1, with D possibly matching TRBD2 (6 bases). V was pared by 3 bases and J by 7 bases, with 13 bases between. The CDR3 sequence is 14 residues long. Germline V gene sequence: CDR1 SGHTA, CDR2 FQGTGA. CDR3 region: CASSFGDLWNEQFF. DNA for the CDR3: TGTGCCAGCAGCTTCGGGGACTTGTGGAATGAGCAGTTCTTC.

The chain uses TRBV6-4 and TRBJ1-1, with 8 bases identical to TRBD1. The germline gives CDR1 MRHNA, CDR2 SNTAGT. CDR3 length: 21 amino acids. The trim removed 3 bases at V and 0 bases at J, leaving 21 bases unmatched. In DNA, the CDR3 is TGTGCCAGCAGTGAGGCCCCCGATTGCGACAGGGGCTCGGGGATGAACACTGAAGCTTTCTTT. Translated: CASSEAPDCDRGSGMNTEAFF.

This clonotype has more than one count but fewer than ten. The V call is TRBV6-1, the J call TRBJ1-5; D is undetermined. The V end lost 6 bases, the J end lost 0 bases, and 15 bases lay between the germline ends. Germline V lookup: CDR1 MNHNS, CDR2 SASEGT. This CDR3 region has 16 residues. CDR3 in DNA: TGTGCCAGCAGCCACATATTAGGTGATAGCAATCAGCCCCAGCATTTT. Its protein is CASSHILGDSNQPQHF.

V and J are TRBV27 and TRBJ1-2; possible D gene TRBD1, 5 bases. Germline loops: CDR1 MNHEY, CDR2 SMNVEV (reference sequence). The V gene lost 3 bases and the J gene lost 6 bases, with 11 bases spanning the gap. CDR3 length equals 13 residues. CDR3 protein: CASSFSRGDGYTF. CDR3 coding DNA: TGTGCCAGCAGTTTTAGTAGGGGAGATGGCTACACCTTC.

The chain combines TRBV5-4 with TRBJ2-2; 16 nucleotides align to TRBD2. Germline trimming cut 3 bases from V and 4 bases from J; bases unmatched to any gene: 3. Per germline, CDR1 SGHNT and CDR2 YYREEE (reference sequence). This CDR3 has 17 residues. The CDR3 nucleotides are TGTGCCAGCAGCTCCGGGACTAGCGGGAGGGCCACCGGGGAGCTGTTTTTT. The encoded protein is CASSSGTSGRATGELFF.

V and J are TRBV5-6 and TRBJ1-4, with D uncertain. V lost 6 bases and J lost 6, with 15 bases in between. The CDR3 is 14 amino acids. Germline lookup yields CDR1 SGHDT and CDR2 YYEEEE. The CDR3 DNA sequence: TGTGCCAGCACCGAGGAGTACGCCCATGAAAAACTGTTTTTT. Translation gives CASTEEYAHEKLFF.

In its sample, this clonotype was seen many times. The chain carries TRBV12-3 or TRBV12-4 and TRBJ2-2; maybe TRBD2 (5 bases). CDR3 length: 14 amino acids. V lost 7 bases and J 3 bases, leaving 12 bases between the germline ends. The CDR3 sequence is CASTTTGDTGELFF. CDR3 DNA: TGTGCCAGCACCACGACCGGGGACACCGGGGAGCTGTTTTTT.

The table lists this clonotype with many counts. The rearrangement joins TRBV20-1 to TRBJ2-1; TRBD1 is a possible D gene (6 bases). CDR1 and CDR2 from the germline V gene are DFQATT and SNEGSKA (reference sequence). The CDR3 is 17 residues long. The V end lost 6 bases, the J end lost 4 bases, and 25 bases lay between the germline ends. In nucleotides, the CDR3 is TGCAGTGCGGTCACTCGAGGAGGACAGACCTTGTACAATGAGCAGTTCTTC. As protein: CSAVTRGGQTLYNEQFF.

This clonotype has at least ten counts. The chain joins TRBV27 to TRBJ1-5; no reliable D call. V lost 6 bases and J 0 bases, leaving 6 bases between the germline ends. Germline CDR1 and CDR2: MNHEY and SMNVEV (reference sequence). CDR3 length: 13 residues. The chain's CDR3 is CASSGNSNQPQHF. CDR3 bases: TGTGCCAGCAGCGGGAATAGCAATCAGCCCCAGCATTTT.

This clonotype has only a few counts. The J gene is TRBJ2-1, the V gene TRBV7-9; D is perhaps TRBD2 (6 bases). Germline V gene data show CDR1 as SEHNR and CDR2 as FQNEAQ (reference sequence). Trimming removed 5 bases at V and 0 bases at J, with 17 bases between. The CDR3 spans 17 residues. This CDR3 reads CASSHTGGEFSYNEQFF. The CDR3 DNA sequence: TGTGCCAGCAGCCATACTGGCGGGGAATTCTCCTACAATGAGCAGTTCTTC.

Note on this clonotype: A much more abundant neighbour one base away suggests this may be a read error. This chain uses TRBV6-1 with TRBJ2-7; 12 bases map to TRBD2. With V trimmed by 8 bases and J by 3 bases, 8 bases remained unmatched. CDR3 length: 15 amino acids. Germline CDR1 reads MNHNS; CDR2 reads SASEGT. The CDR3 sequence is CASGPTSGRFYEQYF. DNA of the CDR3: TGTGCCAGCGGCCCGACTAGCGGGAGATTCTACGAGCAGTACTTC.

The V and J genes are TRBV9 and TRBJ2-1; 9 bases line up with TRBD1. The germline gives CDR1 SGDLS, CDR2 YYNGEE. The CDR3 loop spans 14 amino acids. The trim removed 0 bases at V and 8 bases at J, leaving 3 bases unmatched. The CDR3 loop is CASSVGDRAHEQFF. In DNA form, the CDR3 reads TGTGCCAGCAGCGTAGGGGACAGGGCCCATGAGCAGTTCTTC.

Ten or more counts support this clonotype. This sequence joins TRBV30 and TRBJ1-1, with TRBD1 as a possible D gene (5 bases). This CDR3 comprises 13 residues. V was cut by 0 bases and J by 3 bases, with 8 bases left in between. Germline V gene lookup returns CDR1 GTSNPN and CDR2 SVGIG (reference sequence). The CDR3 bases are TGTGCCTGGAGTGTACGCAGGGACACTGAAGCTTTCTTT. The encoded protein is CAWSVRRDTEAFF.

The rearrangement joins TRBV11-3 to TRBJ2-7; D is perhaps TRBD1 or TRBD2 (6 bases each). Trimming removed 5 bases at V and 3 bases at J, with 20 bases between. The CDR3 is made up of 16 amino acids. Germline CDR1 is SGHNT and CDR2 is YENEEA. The CDR3 is CASSEEGGSLLYEQYF. The CDR3 DNA reads as TGTGCCAGCAGCGAGGAAGGGGGGAGCCTCCTCTACGAGCAGTACTTC. Supplemented by reference TRBV11-3 and TRBJ2-7, the full variable domain reads EAGVVQSPRYKIIEKKQPVAFWCNPISGHNTLYWYLQNLGQGPELLIRYENEEAVDDSQLPKDRFSAERLKGVDSTLKIQPAELGDSAVYLCASSEEGGSLLYEQYFGPGTRLTVT.

The chain joins TRBV10-3 to TRBJ2-5; a possible D gene is TRBD1 (7 bases). The CDR3 runs 17 residues. V was pared by 2 bases and J by 11 bases, with 27 bases between. The germline gives CDR1 ENHRY, CDR2 SYGVKD. Here the CDR3 reads CAISERGQGGGNREQYF. The CDR3 nucleotides read TGTGCCATCAGTGAGAGGGGCCAGGGGGGAGGAAATAGAGAGCAGTACTTC.

A remark on this clonotype: Mismatch with germline at one junction end may stem from a read error. The rearrangement links TRBV4-1 to TRBJ2-5; 10 bases fit TRBD2. Per germline, CDR1 MGHRA and CDR2 YSYEKL. The CDR3 extends over 18 amino acids. CDR3 nucleotides: TGCGCCAGCAGCCAAGTCCTAATGCTAGCGGGAGTACAAGAGACCCAGTGCTTC. The encoded protein is CASSQVLMLAGVQETQCF.

The J gene is TRBJ2-3, the V gene TRBV6-5, with D hard to call. V was pared by 4 bases and J by 7 bases, with 6 bases between. CDR1 and CDR2 from the germline V gene are MNHEY and SVGAGI. The CDR3 runs 11 residues. Written as DNA, the CDR3 is TGTGCCAGCAGTTTTCAGAATACGCAGTATTTT. Its protein product is CASSFQNTQYF.